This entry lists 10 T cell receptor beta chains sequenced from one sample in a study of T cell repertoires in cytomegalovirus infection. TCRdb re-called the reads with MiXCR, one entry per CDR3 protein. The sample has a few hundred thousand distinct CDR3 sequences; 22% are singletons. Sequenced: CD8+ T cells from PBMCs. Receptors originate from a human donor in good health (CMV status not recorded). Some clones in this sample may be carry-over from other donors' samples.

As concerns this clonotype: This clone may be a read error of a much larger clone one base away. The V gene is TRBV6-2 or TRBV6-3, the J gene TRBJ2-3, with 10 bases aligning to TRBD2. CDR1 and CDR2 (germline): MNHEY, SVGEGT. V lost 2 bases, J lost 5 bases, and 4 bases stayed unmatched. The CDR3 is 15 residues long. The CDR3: CASSYASGGRDTQYF. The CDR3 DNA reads TGTGCCAGCAGTTACGCTAGCGGGGGACGAGATACGCAGTATTTT.

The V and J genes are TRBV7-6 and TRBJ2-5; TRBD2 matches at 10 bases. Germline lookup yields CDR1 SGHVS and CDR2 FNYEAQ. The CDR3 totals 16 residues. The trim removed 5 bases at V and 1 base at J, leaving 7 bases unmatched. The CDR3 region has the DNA TGTGCCAGCAGCCAAGGACTAGCGGTGGTCCAAGAGACCCAGTACTTC. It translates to CASSQGLAVVQETQYF.

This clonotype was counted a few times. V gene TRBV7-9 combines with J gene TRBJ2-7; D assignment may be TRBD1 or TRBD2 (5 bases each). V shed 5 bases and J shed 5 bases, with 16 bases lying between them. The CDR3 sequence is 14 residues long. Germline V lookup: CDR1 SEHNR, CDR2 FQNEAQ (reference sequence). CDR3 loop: CASSPGRGGHEQYF. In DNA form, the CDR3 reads TGTGCCAGCAGCCCAGGTCGTGGGGGACACGAGCAGTACTTC.

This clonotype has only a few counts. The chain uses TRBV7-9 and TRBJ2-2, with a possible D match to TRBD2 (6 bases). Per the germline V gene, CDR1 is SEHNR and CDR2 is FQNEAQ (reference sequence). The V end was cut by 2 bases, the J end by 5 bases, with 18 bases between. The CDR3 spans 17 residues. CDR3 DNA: TGTGCCAGCAGCTTATATTGGGCGCCCGGGAGAACCGGGGAGCTGTTTTTT. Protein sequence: CASSLYWAPGRTGELFF.

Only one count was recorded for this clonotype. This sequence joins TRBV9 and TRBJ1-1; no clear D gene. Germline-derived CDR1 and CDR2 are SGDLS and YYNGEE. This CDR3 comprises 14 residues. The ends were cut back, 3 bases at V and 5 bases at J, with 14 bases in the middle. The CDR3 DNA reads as TGTGCCAGCAGCGAACTCAGAGGCTTTACTGAAGCTTTCTTT. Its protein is CASSELRGFTEAFF.

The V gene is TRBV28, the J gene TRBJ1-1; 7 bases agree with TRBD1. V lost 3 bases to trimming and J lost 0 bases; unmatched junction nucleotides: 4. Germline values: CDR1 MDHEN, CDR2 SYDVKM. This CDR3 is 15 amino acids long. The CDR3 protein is CASSFDRALNTEAFF. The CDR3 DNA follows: TGTGCCAGCAGTTTCGACAGGGCGTTGAACACTGAAGCTTTCTTT.

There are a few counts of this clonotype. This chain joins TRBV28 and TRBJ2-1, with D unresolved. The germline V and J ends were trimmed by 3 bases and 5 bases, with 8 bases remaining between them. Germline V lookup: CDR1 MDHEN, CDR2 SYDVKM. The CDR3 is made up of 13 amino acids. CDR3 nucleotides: TGTGCCAGCAGTTTTGGCGGAAACAATGAGCAGTTCTTC. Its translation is CASSFGGNNEQFF.

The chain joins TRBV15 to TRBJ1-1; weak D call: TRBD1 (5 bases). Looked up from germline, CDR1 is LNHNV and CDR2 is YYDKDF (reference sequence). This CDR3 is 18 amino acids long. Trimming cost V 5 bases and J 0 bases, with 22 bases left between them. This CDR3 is CATSLPRRGPTMNTEAFF. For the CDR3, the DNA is TGTGCCACCAGCCTACCCCGACGGGGCCCCACGATGAACACTGAAGCTTTCTTT.

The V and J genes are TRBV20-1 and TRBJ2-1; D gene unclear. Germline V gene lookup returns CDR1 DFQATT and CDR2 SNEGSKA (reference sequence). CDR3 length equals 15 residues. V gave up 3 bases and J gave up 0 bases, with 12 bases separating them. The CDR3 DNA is TGCAGTGCTAGTTTTCGGGTTAGCTCCTACAATGAGCAGTTCTTC. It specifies CSASFRVSSYNEQFF.

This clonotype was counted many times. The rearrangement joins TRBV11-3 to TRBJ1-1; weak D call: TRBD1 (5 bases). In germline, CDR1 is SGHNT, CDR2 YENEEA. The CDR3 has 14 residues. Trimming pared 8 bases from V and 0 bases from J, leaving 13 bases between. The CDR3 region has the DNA TGTGCCAGCCCAGGGTCGCTCCTGAACACTGAAGCTTTCTTT. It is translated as CASPGSLLNTEAFF.